This TCR beta chain derives from a study of OX40 agonist ivuxolimab in advanced cancers. With regard to this clone: The antigen is unknown.

The CDR3 has 17 amino acids. TCRdb's copy holds only in-frame clones and misses some; the assay was immunoSEQ multiplex PCR. The table includes tens of thousands of clones, 80% detected once. Blood draws occurred at baseline, cycle 4 day 1, and cycle 7 day 1. General study findings and limits: In the 0.1 to 3.0 mg/kg range, CD4+ and CD8+ blood T cells had expanded clonally by week 6.

The receptor comes from an adult with an advanced solid tumor such as melanoma, head and neck, liver or kidney cancer. The rearrangement links TRBV21-1 to TRBJ1-1; the D call TRBD1 from the table was never checked on the DNA. TRBV21-1 is recorded as a pseudogene. The material sequenced was CD4+ or CD8+ T cells sorted from blood, taken in a trial of the OX40 agonist ivuxolimab. The CDR3 nucleotides read TGTGCCAGCAGCAAAGCCCTCTTCGGACAGGGTTGCACTGAAGCTTTCTTT. Its protein is CASSKALFGQGCTEAFF.